The next 7 T cell receptor beta chains were all read from a single sample in a study of neurological immune-mediated disorders. TCRdb called the 5' RACE reads again in MiXCR, with one record for every CDR3 protein. The sample holds more than 45,000 distinct CDR3 sequences, about 3.7% seen once. Material: PBMCs. Every receptor here comes from a man aged 35-49 years with multiple sclerosis.

This clonotype showed up many times. The gene calls are TRBV5-1 and TRBJ2-7; D perhaps matches TRBD2 (6 bases). In germline, CDR1 is SGHRS, CDR2 YFSETQ. This CDR3 comprises 14 residues. Between the trimmed V and J ends, which lost 4 bases and 4 bases, there was a span of 15 bases. Here the CDR3 DNA reads TGCGCCAGCAGCCTCGGGACTTTATTGTACGAGCAGTACTTC. This codes for CASSLGTLLYEQYF.

The table lists this clonotype with many counts. V and J are TRBV12-3 or TRBV12-4 and TRBJ1-2, with 10 bases matching TRBD1. After removal of 5 bases from V and 7 bases from J, the junction contained 7 bases not matched to a gene. There are 14 residues in the CDR3. The CDR3 region has the DNA TGTGCCAGCAGTGTGACAGGGGGCGCGTCTGGCTACACCTTC. This sequence encodes CASSVTGGASGYTF.

A few counts support this clonotype. A much larger clone lies a single base off, so this may be a read error. The chain uses TRBV7-3 and TRBJ2-3; D is unresolved. Between the trimmed V and J ends, which lost 2 bases and 6 bases, there was a span of 9 bases. CDR1 is SGHTA, CDR2 FQGTGA, per germline. This CDR3 has 13 amino acids. The CDR3 nucleotides are TGTGCCAGCAGCTTATCTAACGGGGATACGCAGTATTTT. This encodes CASSLSNGDTQYF. Full variable domain (missing parts from reference TRBV7-3 and TRBJ2-3): GAGVSQTPSNKVTEKGKYVELRCDPISGHTALYWYRQSLGQGPEFLIYFQGTGAADDSGLPNDRFFAVRPEGSVSTLKIQRTERGDSAVYLCASSLSNGDTQYFGPGTRLTVL.

This clonotype has at least ten counts. The chain uses TRBV5-1 and TRBJ2-6, with 7 bases identical to TRBD2. V gave up 5 bases and J gave up 4 bases; unmatched junction bases: 6. Germline CDR1 is SGHRS and CDR2 is YFSETQ. The CDR3 totals 15 residues. In DNA, the CDR3 is TGCGCCAGCAGGCGGGGGTTAGAAGGGGCCAACGTCCTGACTTTC. Encoded protein: CASRRGLEGANVLTF.

Ten or more counts support this clonotype. J is TRBJ2-1 and V is TRBV2; D is unclear. The CDR3 is made up of 11 amino acids. The V gene lost 8 bases and the J gene lost 4 bases, with 6 bases spanning the gap. Germline CDR1 and CDR2: SNHLY and FYNNEI. The CDR3 is CASEDYNEQFF. In nucleotides, the CDR3 is TGTGCCAGCGAGGATTACAATGAGCAGTTCTTC. The full variable domain, with the rest looked up from reference TRBV2 and TRBJ2-1, is EPEVTQTPSHQVTQMGQEVILRCVPISNHLYFYWYRQILGQKVEFLVSFYNNEISEKSEIFDDQFSVERPDGSNFTLKIRSTKLEDSAMYFCASEDYNEQFFGPGTRLTVL.

This clonotype was recorded at least ten times. This sequence joins TRBV6-1 and TRBJ1-2; D is unresolved. Germline CDR1 reads MNHNS; CDR2 reads SASEGT. The V and J ends lost 5 bases and 7 bases respectively, with 14 bases between them. The length of the CDR3 is 13 residues. The CDR3 loop reads CASSQTRYSGYTF. DNA of the CDR3: TGTGCCAGCAGTCAAACCCGTTATAGTGGCTACACCTTC.

Many counts were recorded for this clonotype. CDR3 in amino acids: CSANGGASSTQYF. The CDR3 DNA is TGCAGTGCTAACGGGGGGGCCTCGTCGACCCAGTACTTC. The V call is TRBV20-1, the J call TRBJ2-5; 8 bases are a match to TRBD2. Trimming took 4 bases from V and 7 from J; bases not matched to a gene: 8. Germline CDR1 and CDR2: DFQATT and SNEGSKA (reference sequence). This CDR3 spans 13 amino acids.